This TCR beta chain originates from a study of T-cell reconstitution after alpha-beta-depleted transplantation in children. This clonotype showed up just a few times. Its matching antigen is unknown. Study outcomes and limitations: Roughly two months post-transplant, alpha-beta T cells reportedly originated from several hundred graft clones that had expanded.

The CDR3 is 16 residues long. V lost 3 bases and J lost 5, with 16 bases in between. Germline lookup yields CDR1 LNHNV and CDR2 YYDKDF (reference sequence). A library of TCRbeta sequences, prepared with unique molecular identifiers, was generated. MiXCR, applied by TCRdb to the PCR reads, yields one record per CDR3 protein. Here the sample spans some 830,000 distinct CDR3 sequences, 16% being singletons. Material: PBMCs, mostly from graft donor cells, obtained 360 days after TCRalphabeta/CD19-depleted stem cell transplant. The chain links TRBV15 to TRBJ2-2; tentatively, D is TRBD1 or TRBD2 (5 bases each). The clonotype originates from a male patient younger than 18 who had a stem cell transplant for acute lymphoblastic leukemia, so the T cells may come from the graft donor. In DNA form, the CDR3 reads TGTGCCACCAGCAGGCAGGGACCCATTATAACCGGGGAGCTGTTTTTT. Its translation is CATSRQGPIITGELFF. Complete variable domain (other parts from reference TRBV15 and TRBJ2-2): DAMVIQNPRYQVTQFGKPVTLSCSQTLNHNVMYWYQQKSSQAPKLLFHYYDKDFNNEADTPDNFQSRRPNTSFCFLDIRSPGLGDTAMYLCATSRQGPIITGELFFGEGSRLTVL.